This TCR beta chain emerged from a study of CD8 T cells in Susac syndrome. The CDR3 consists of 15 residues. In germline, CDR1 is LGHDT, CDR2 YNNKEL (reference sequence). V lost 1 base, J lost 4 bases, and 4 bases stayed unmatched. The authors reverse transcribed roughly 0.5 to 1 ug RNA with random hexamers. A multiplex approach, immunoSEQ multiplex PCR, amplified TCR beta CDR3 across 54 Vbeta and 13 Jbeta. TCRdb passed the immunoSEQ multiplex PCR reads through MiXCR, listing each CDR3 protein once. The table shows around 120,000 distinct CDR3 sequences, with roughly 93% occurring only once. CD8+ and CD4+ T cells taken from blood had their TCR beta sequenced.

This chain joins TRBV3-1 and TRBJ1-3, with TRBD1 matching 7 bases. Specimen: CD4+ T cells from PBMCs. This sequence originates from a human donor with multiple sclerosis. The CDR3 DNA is TGTGCCAGCAGCCAAGCACAGGGGCCGGGAAACACCATATATTTT. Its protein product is CASSQAQGPGNTIYF.